This T cell receptor (beta chain) was documented in a study of OX40 agonist ivuxolimab in advanced cancers. On the study more broadly: Patients received the agonistic anti-OX40 (CD134) antibody ivuxolimab.

This CDR3 region has 13 residues. Trimming shortened V by 1 base and J by 4 bases, and 7 bases separated the two germline ends. CDR1 is MDHEN and CDR2 is SYDVKM in the germline V gene. The table came from immunoSEQ multiplex PCR; TCRdb's copy has only in-frame clones and leaves some out. The table lists about 67,000 clones, approximately 81% of them singletons, with around 2% in the top ten. This clone was picked up one time. Material: CD4+ or CD8+ T cells sorted from blood, obtained in a trial of the OX40 agonist ivuxolimab. The TCR sequence derives from an adult with an advanced solid tumor such as melanoma, head and neck, liver or kidney cancer. The chain is built from TRBV28 and TRBJ1-2; weak D call: TRBD1 (5 bases). The CDR3 DNA is TGTGCCAGCAGTTTATCGGACATCTATGGCTACACCTTC. This translates into CASSLSDIYGYTF.